Listed here are 8 T cell receptor beta chains from one sample, sequenced in a study of T-cell reconstitution after alpha-beta-depleted transplantation in children. Unique molecular identifiers were used in preparing the TCRbeta library. MiXCR was run by TCRdb on the PCR reads, yielding one entry per CDR3 protein. The data show hundreds of thousands of distinct CDR3 sequences, with over 10% seen just once and around 0.76% held by the top ten. The specimen was PBMCs, collected before TCRalphabeta/CD19-depleted stem cell transplant. These receptor sequences come from a girl under 10 years old with congenital amegakaryocytic thrombocytopenia, due to receive a stem cell transplant.

This clonotype was detected ten times or more. The chain is built from TRBV20-1 and TRBJ2-1; D gene ambiguous. Germline V gives CDR1 DFQATT, CDR2 SNEGSKA (reference sequence). The CDR3 is 12 amino acids. With 6 bases removed from V and 5 bases from J, the gap between germline ends came to 11 bases. CDR3 protein: CSAPLEHNEQFF. CDR3 nucleotides: TGCAGTGCCCCCCTCGAACACAATGAGCAGTTCTTC.

This clonotype was counted only a few times. The chain joins TRBV12-3 or TRBV12-4 to TRBJ2-1, with 10 bases that match TRBD2. The CDR3 spans 16 residues. The V and J ends lost 6 bases and 0 bases, in that order; junction bases with no gene match: 5. Here the CDR3 DNA reads TGTGCCAGCAGAACCACTAGCGGGGTCTCCTACAATGAGCAGTTCTTC. Translated: CASRTTSGVSYNEQFF.

The rearrangement joins TRBV11-2 to TRBJ1-4, with D possibly TRBD1 on 6 matching bases. Germline V gene lookup returns CDR1 SGHAT and CDR2 FQNNGV. Deletions cut 10 bases from V and 2 bases from J, with 20 bases between. This CDR3 has 16 amino acids. The CDR3 bases are TGTGCCACCAGGGTGGGGGGCCACTGGACTAATGAAAAACTGTTTTTT. Translating gives CATRVGGHWTNEKLFF. Complete variable domain (other parts from reference TRBV11-2 and TRBJ1-4): EAGVAQSPRYKIIEKRQSVAFWCNPISGHATLYWYQQILGQGPKLLIQFQNNGVVDDSQLPKDRFSAERLKGVDSTLKIQPAKLEDSAVYLCATRVGGHWTNEKLFFGSGTQLSVL.

This clonotype was recorded at least ten times. This chain connects TRBV27 to TRBJ1-2; no clear D. The CDR3 has 13 residues. Germline lookup yields CDR1 MNHEY and CDR2 SMNVEV (reference sequence). V gave up 8 bases and J gave up 4 bases, with 14 bases separating them. The CDR3: CASRAVEGYGYTF. Here the CDR3 DNA reads TGTGCCAGCCGGGCGGTTGAAGGCTATGGCTACACCTTC.

This clonotype was found a few times. A much larger clone lies one base from this, so it may be a read error. V gene TRBV12-3 or TRBV12-4 combines with J gene TRBJ1-6; D remains unclear. The V end lost 3 bases, the J end lost 6 bases, and 6 bases lay between the germline ends. The CDR3 runs to 13 residues. The CDR3 region is CASSFGPNSPLHF. DNA for the CDR3: TGTGCCAGCAGTTTTGGACCTAATTCACCCCTCCACTTT.

The chain joins TRBV20-1 to TRBJ2-1; TRBD2 agrees at 8 bases. The CDR3 runs 16 residues. Germline V gives CDR1 DFQATT, CDR2 SNEGSKA (reference sequence). J was trimmed by 4 bases and V by 1 base; bases with no gene match: 9. The CDR3 sequence: CSARAPGTRLYNEQFF. DNA of the CDR3: TGCAGTGCTAGAGCCCCCGGGACTAGACTATACAATGAGCAGTTCTTC.

Ten or more counts support this clonotype. The rearrangement links TRBV5-1 to TRBJ2-2, with 7 bases that match TRBD1. The junction had 12 bases not matched to a gene; V was cut back by 4 bases and J by 3 bases. The CDR3 is 17 amino acids. Germline assignment: CDR1 SGHRS and CDR2 YFSETQ. The CDR3 coding sequence is TGCGCCAGCAGCCTTGACAGGGTTGCTGAGGACACCGGGGAGCTGTTTTTT. Protein sequence: CASSLDRVAEDTGELFF.

This clonotype was picked up many times. The CDR3 sequence is CSASGRAGGPYNEQFF. DNA of the CDR3: TGCAGTGCTAGCGGGAGGGCCGGCGGCCCCTACAATGAGCAGTTCTTC. The chain recombines TRBV20-1 with TRBJ2-1; 8 bases fit TRBD2. The CDR3 is made up of 16 amino acids. V shed 3 bases, J shed 2 bases, and the junction held 9 bases outside the gene matches. Germline-derived CDR1 and CDR2 are DFQATT and SNEGSKA (reference sequence).